These 8 T cell receptor beta chains came from one sample sequenced in a study of blood T cell repertoires in COVID-19. This table comes from immunoSEQ multiplex PCR, and its TCRdb copy is limited to in-frame clones, with some not included. Found here are fewer than 110,000 clones, under 95% of them singletons; the top ten hold approximately 1.3%. The sequenced sample was peripheral blood. Receptors originate from a woman aged 25-40 years with acute or convalescent COVID-19.

This sequence joins TRBV24-1 and TRBJ2-7; D perhaps matches TRBD1 (6 bases). The CDR3 runs to 16 residues. V lost 4 bases, J lost 1 base, and 16 bases lay in between. Germline values: CDR1 KGHDR, CDR2 SFDVKD. The CDR3 protein is CATSELDRFRSYEQYF. Here the CDR3 DNA reads TGTGCCACCAGTGAACTAGACAGGTTCCGTTCCTACGAGCAGTACTTC.

The chain joins TRBV27 to TRBJ1-4; TRBD1 matches at 8 bases. J lost 7 bases, V lost 6 bases, and 7 bases had no gene match. The CDR3 runs to 14 residues. CDR1 and CDR2 from the germline V gene are MNHEY and SMNVEV (reference sequence). CDR3 DNA: TGTGCCAGCAGGCCAGGGGGCAAGGCTGAAAAACTGTTTTTT. It codes for CASRPGGKAEKLFF. The full variable domain, completed using reference TRBV27 and TRBJ1-4, is EAQVTQNPRYLITVTGKKLTVTCSQNMNHEYMSWYRQDPGLGLRQIYYSMNVEVTDKGDVPEGYKVSRKEKRNFPLILESPSPNQTSLYFCASRPGGKAEKLFFGSGTQLSVL.

The rearrangement links TRBV3-1 (or the pseudogene TRBV3-2) to TRBJ1-5; 8 nucleotides align to TRBD1. Germline V gives CDR1 LGHDT, CDR2 YNNKEL (reference sequence). With 0 bases clipped from V and 7 bases from J, the junction kept 8 bases outside the gene matches. CDR3 size: 16 residues. The chain's CDR3 is CASSQEWGTGGQPQHF. Here the CDR3 DNA reads TGTGCCAGCAGCCAAGAGTGGGGGACAGGAGGGCAGCCCCAGCATTTT.

The chain employs TRBV5-1 and TRBJ2-1; TRBD1 matches at 9 bases. CDR1 and CDR2 (germline): SGHRS, YFSETQ. The CDR3 runs to 14 residues. Trimming at V came to 6 bases and at J to 5 bases, leaving 6 bases not matched to a gene. The CDR3 spells CASTDRGIDNEQFF. The CDR3 nucleotides are TGCGCCAGCACGGACAGGGGCATTGACAATGAGCAGTTCTTC.

The V gene is TRBV28, the J gene TRBJ1-1; 8 bases map to TRBD1. The CDR3 consists of 17 residues. In germline, CDR1 is MDHEN, CDR2 SYDVKM. V was clipped by 4 bases and J by 1 base; unmatched bases: 11. Here the CDR3 reads CASSSPRQGNRNTEAFF. As DNA, the CDR3 is TGTGCCAGCAGTTCCCCCCGACAGGGGAATAGGAACACTGAAGCTTTCTTT. Drawing the rest from reference TRBV28 and TRBJ1-1, the complete variable domain is DVKVTQSSRYLVKRTGEKVFLECVQDMDHENMFWYRQDPGLGLRLIYFSYDVKMKEKGDIPEGYSVSREKKERFSLILESASTNQTSMYLCASSSPRQGNRNTEAFFGQGTRLTVV.

J is TRBJ2-3 and V is TRBV14; TRBD2 is a possible D gene (6 bases). The CDR3 consists of 14 residues. From germline, CDR1 is SGHDN and CDR2 FVKESK. V lost 0 bases and J 5 bases, leaving 9 bases between the germline ends. CDR3 bases: TGTGCCAGCAGCCAAGAAATGCGGGGAGATACGCAGTATTTT. Protein sequence: CASSQEMRGDTQYF.

This clone was observed a single time. Written as DNA, the CDR3 is TGTGCCAGCAGAACGGACAGGGGGTTCCCCTACGAGCAGTACTTC. This translates into CASRTDRGFPYEQYF. This chain joins TRBV28 and TRBJ2-7, with TRBD1 matching over 10 bases. This CDR3 spans 15 amino acids. V lost 6 bases and J lost 2; bases outside the gene matches: 7. CDR1 and CDR2 (germline): MDHEN, SYDVKM. Supplemented by reference TRBV28 and TRBJ2-7, the full variable domain reads DVKVTQSSRYLVKRTGEKVFLECVQDMDHENMFWYRQDPGLGLRLIYFSYDVKMKEKGDIPEGYSVSREKKERFSLILESASTNQTSMYLCASRTDRGFPYEQYFGPGTRLTVT.

V usage is TRBV30 and J usage is TRBJ1-2, with no clear D. The germline CDR1 and CDR2 sequences are GTSNPN and SVGIG (reference sequence). This CDR3 has 13 residues. V was cut by 0 bases and J by 2 bases, with 7 bases left in between. CDR3 nucleotides: TGTGCCTGGAGTGTAATACTCAACTATGGCTACACCTTC. Its translation is CAWSVILNYGYTF.